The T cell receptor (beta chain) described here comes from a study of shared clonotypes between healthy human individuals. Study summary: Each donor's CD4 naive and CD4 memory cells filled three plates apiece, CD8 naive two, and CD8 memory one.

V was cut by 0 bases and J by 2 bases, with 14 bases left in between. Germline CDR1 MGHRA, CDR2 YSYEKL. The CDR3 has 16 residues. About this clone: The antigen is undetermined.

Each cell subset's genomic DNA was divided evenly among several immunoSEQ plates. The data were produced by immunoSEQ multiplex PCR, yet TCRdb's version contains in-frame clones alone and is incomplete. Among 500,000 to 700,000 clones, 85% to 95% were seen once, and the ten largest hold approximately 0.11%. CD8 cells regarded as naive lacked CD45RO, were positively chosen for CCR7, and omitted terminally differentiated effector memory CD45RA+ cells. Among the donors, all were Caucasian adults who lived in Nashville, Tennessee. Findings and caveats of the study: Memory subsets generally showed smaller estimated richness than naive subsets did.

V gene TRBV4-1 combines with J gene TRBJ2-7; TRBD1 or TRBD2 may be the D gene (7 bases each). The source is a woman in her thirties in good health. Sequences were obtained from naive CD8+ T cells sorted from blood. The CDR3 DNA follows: TGCGCCAGCAGCCAAGAAGGGGGCGCGGGGGCCTACGAGCAGTACTTC. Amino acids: CASSQEGGAGAYEQYF.